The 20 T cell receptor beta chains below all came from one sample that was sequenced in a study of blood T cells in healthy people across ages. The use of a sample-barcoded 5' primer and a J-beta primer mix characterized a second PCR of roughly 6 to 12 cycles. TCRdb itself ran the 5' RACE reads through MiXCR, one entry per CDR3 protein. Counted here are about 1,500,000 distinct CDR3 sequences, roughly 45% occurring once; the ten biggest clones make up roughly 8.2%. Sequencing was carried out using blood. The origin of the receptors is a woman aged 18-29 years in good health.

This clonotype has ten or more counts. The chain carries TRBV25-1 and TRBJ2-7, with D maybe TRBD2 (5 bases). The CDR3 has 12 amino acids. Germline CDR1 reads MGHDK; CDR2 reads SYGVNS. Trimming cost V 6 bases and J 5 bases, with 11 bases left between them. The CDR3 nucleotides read TGTGCCAGCAGCCAAGGGAGCCACGAGCAGTACTTC. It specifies CASSQGSHEQYF.

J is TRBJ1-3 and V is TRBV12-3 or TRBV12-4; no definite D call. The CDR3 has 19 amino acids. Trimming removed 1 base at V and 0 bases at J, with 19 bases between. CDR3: CASSLVPMGWPTSGNTIYF. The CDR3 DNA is TGTGCCAGCAGTTTAGTCCCCATGGGGTGGCCAACCTCTGGAAACACCATATATTTT.

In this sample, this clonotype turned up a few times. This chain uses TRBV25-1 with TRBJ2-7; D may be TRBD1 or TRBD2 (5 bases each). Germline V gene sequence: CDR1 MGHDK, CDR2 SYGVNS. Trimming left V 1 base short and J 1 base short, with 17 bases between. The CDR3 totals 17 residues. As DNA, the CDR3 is TGTGCCAGCAGTGAATGGTCTCGGGATGCAGGGTCCTACGAGCAGTACTTC. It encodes CASSEWSRDAGSYEQYF.

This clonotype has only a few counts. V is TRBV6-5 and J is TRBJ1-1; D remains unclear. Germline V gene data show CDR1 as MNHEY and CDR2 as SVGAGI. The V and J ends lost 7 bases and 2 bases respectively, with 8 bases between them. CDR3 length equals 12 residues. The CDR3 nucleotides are TGTGCCAGCAACGGGGATAACACTGAAGCTTTCTTT. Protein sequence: CASNGDNTEAFF.

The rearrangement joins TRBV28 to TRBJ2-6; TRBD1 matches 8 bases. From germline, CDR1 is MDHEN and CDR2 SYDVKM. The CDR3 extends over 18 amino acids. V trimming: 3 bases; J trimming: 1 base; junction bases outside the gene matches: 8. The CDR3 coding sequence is TGTGCCAGCAGTTTCCGAGACAGGGGTCGGTCTGGGGCCAACGTCCTGACTTTC. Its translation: CASSFRDRGRSGANVLTF.

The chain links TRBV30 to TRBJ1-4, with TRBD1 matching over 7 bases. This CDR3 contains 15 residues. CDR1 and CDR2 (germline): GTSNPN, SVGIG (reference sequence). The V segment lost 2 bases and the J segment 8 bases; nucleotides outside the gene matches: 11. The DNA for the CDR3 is TGTGCCTGGAGTACGTTCTCAGGGGGGGAAGAAAAACTGTTTTTT. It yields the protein CAWSTFSGGEEKLFF.

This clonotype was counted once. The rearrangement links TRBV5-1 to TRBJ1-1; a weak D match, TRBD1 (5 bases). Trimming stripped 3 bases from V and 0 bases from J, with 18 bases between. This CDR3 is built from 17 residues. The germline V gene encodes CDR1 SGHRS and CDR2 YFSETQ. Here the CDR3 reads CASSYTTGTVMNTEAFF. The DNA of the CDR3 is TGCGCCAGCAGCTATACGACCGGGACGGTCATGAACACTGAAGCTTTCTTT.

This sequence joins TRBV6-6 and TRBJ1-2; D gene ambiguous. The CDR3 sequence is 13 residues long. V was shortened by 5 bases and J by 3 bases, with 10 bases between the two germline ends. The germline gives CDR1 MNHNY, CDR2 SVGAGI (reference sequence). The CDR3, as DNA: TGTGCCAGCAGTCCCCAGAGGGACTATGGCTACACCTTC. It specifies CASSPQRDYGYTF.

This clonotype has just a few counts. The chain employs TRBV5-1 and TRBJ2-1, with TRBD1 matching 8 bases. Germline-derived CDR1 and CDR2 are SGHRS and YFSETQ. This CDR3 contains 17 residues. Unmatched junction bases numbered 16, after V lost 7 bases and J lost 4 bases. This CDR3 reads CASGGGGGQANYNEQFF. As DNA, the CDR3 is TGCGCCAGCGGAGGGGGTGGGGGACAGGCGAATTACAATGAGCAGTTCTTC.

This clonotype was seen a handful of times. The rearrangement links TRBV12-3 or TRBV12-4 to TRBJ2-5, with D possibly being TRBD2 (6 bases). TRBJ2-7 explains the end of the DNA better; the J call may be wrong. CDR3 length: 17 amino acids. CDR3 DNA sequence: TGTGCCAGCAGTCCTATAACCCGCGGGAACCACTCCTACGAGCAGTACTTC. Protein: CASSPITRGNHSYEQYF.

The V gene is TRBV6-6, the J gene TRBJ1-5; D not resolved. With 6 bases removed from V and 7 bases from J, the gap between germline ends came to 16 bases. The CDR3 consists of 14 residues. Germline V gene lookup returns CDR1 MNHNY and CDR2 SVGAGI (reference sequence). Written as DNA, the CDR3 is TGTGCCAGCAGGGACGGCGGGGTCGAGCAGCCCCAGCATTTT. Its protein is CASRDGGVEQPQHF.

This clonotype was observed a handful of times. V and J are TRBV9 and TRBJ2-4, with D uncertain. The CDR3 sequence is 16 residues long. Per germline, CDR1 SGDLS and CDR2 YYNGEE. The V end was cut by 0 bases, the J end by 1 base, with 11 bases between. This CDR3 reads CASSVVPSLAKNIQYF. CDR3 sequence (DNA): TGTGCCAGCAGCGTAGTCCCCAGCCTGGCCAAAAACATTCAGTACTTC.

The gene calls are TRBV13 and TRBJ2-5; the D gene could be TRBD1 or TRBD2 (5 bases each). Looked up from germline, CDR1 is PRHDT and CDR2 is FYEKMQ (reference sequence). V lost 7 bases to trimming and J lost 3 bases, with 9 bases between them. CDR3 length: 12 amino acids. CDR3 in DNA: TGTGCCAGCACCCAGGGAGAAGAGACCCAGTACTTC. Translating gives CASTQGEETQYF.

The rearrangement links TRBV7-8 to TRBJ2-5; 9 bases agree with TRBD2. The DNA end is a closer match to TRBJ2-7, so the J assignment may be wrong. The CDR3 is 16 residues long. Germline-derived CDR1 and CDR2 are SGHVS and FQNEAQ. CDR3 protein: CASSFRAGGLPYEQYF. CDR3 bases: TGTGCCAGCAGCTTCCGAGCGGGGGGCCTCCCTTACGAGCAGTACTTC.

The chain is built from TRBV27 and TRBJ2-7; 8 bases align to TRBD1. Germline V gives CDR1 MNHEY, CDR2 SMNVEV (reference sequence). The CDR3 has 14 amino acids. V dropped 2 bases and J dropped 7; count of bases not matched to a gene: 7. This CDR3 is CASSLPGGHNEQYF. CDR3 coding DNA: TGTGCCAGCAGTTTACCAGGGGGCCACAATGAGCAGTACTTC.

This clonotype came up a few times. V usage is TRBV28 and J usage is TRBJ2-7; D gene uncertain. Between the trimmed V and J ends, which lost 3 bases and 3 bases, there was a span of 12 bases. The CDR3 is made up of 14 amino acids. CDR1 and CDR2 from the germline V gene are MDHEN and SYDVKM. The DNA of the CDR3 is TGTGCCAGCAGTTTCCCGGACGGTCGCTACGAGCAGTACTTC. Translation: CASSFPDGRYEQYF.

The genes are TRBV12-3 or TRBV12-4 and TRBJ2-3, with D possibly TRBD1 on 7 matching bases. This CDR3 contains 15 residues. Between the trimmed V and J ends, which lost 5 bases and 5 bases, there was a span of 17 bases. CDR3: CASSPHQGGRDTQYF. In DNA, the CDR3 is TGTGCCAGCAGTCCCCACCAGGGGGGAAGAGATACGCAGTATTTT.

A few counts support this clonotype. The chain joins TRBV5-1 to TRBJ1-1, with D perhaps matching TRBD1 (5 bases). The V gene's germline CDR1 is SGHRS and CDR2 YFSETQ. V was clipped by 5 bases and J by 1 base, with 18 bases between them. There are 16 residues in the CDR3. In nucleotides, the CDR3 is TGCGCCAGCAGTTACGCGAAGGGACTGCAGAACACTGAAGCTTTCTTT. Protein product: CASSYAKGLQNTEAFF.

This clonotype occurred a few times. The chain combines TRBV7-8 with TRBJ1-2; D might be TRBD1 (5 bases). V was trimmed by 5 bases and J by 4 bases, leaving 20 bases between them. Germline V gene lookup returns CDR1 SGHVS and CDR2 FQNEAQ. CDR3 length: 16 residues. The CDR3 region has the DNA TGTGCCAGCAGCCTCGCCCTCGACAGTCAAATCTATGGCTACACCTTC. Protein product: CASSLALDSQIYGYTF.

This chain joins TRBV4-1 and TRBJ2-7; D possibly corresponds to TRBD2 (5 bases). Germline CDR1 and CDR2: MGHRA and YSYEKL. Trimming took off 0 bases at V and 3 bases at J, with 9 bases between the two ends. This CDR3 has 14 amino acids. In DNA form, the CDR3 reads TGCGCCAGCAGCCAAGAGGGCGACTACTACGAGCAGTACTTC. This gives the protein CASSQEGDYYEQYF.